This TCR beta chain was recorded in a study of beta chain features in type 1 diabetes. This clone was observed a handful of times. This same CDR3 is encoded by further DNA sequences in the sample. This CDR3 is built from 12 residues. Trimming pared 2 bases from V and 2 bases from J, leaving 2 bases between. Looked up from germline, CDR1 is KGHSH and CDR2 is LQKENI. Expressed TCRB transcripts were sequenced because the entire RNA isolate underwent reverse transcription. Some clones are missing from TCRdb's copy, which holds only in-frame ones; the method was immunoSEQ multiplex PCR. The table records 900,000 or so clones, about a sixth of them present only once. Each donor gave one heparinised blood draw averaging approximately 120 mL. Markers CD45RO/CCR7/CD25/CD127/CD95/CD27 served to sort CD4+ naive, central memory, regulatory and stem cell-like memory cells.

The chain couples TRBV18 to TRBJ2-3; D is uncertain. The sequencing sample was made of naive CD4+ T cells from blood. This clonotype was sampled from a woman under 30 in good health. The DNA for the CDR3 is TGTGCCAGCTCACCATTCACAGATACGCAGTATTTT. It encodes CASSPFTDTQYF.